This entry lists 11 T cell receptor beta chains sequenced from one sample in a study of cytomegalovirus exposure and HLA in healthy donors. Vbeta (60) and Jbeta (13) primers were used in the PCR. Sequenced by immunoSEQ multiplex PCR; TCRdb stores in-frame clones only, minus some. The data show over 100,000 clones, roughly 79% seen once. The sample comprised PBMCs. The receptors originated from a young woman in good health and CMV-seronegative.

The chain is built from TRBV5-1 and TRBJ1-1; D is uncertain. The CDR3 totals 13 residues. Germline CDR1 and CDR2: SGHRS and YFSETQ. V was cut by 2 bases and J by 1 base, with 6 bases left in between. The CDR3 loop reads CASSFEPNTEAFF. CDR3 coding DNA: TGCGCCAGCAGCTTCGAGCCGAACACTGAAGCTTTCTTT. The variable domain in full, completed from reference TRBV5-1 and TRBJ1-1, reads KAGVTQTPRYLIKTRGQQVTLSCSPISGHRSVSWYQQTPGQGLQFLFEYFSETQRNKGNFPGRFSGRQFSNSRSEMNVSTLELGDSALYLCASSFEPNTEAFFGQGTRLTVV.

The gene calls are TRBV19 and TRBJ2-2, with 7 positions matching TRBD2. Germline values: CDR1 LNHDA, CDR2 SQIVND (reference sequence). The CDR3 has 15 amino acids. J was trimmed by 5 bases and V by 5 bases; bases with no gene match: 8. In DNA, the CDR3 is TGTGCCAGTAGTTTATCCGGGGGGAGGACCGGGGAGCTGTTTTTT. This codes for CASSLSGGRTGELFF.

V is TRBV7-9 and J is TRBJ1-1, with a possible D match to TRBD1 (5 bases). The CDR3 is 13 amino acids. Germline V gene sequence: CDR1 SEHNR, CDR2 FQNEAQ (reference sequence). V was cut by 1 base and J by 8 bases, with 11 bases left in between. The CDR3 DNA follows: TGTGCCAGCAGCTTAGGGGGGGAACGAGAAGCTTTCTTT. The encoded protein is CASSLGGEREAFF. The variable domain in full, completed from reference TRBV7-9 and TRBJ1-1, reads DTGVSQNPRHKITKRGQNVTFRCDPISEHNRLYWYRQTLGQGPEFLTYFQNEAQLEKSRLLSDRFSAERPKGSFSTLEIQRTEQGDSAMYLCASSLGGEREAFFGQGTRLTVV.

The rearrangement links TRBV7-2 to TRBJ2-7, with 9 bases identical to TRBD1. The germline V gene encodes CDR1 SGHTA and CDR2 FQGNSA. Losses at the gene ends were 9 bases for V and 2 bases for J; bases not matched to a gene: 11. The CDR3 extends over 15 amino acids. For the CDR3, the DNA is TGTGCCAGGGGGGGTACGGGACAGGGACCCTACGAGCAGTACTTC. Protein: CARGGTGQGPYEQYF. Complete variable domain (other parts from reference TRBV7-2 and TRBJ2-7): GAGVSQSPSNKVTEKGKDVELRCDPISGHTALYWYRQSLGQGLEFLIYFQGNSAPDKSGLPSDRFSAERTGGSVSTLTIQRTQQEDSAVYLCARGGTGQGPYEQYFGPGTRLTVT.

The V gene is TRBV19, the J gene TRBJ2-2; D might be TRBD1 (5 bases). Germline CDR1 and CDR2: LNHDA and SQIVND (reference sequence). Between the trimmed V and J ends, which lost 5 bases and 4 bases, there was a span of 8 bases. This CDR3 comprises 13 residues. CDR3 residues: CASSAGITGELFF. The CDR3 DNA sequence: TGTGCCAGTAGTGCAGGGATCACCGGGGAGCTGTTTTTT.

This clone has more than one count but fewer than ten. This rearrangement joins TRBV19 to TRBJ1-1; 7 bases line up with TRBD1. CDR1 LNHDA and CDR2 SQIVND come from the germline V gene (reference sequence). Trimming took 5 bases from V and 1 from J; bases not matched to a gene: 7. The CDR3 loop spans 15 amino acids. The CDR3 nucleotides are TGTGCCAGTAGTCCCCAGGACAGGCGGAACACTGAAGCTTTCTTT. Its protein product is CASSPQDRRNTEAFF.

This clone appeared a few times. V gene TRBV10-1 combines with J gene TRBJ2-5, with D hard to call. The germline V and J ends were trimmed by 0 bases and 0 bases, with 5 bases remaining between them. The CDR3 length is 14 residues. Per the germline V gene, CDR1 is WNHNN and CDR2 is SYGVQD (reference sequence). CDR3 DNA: TGCGCCAGCAGTGAGTCGACTCACCAAGAGACCCAGTACTTC. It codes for CASSESTHQETQYF.

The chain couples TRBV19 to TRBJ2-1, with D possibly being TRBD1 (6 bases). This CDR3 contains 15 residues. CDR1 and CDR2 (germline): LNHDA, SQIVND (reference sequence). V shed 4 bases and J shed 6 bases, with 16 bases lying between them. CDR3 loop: CASSTRDTWRNEQFF. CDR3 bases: TGTGCCAGTAGTACACGGGACACTTGGCGCAATGAGCAGTTCTTC.

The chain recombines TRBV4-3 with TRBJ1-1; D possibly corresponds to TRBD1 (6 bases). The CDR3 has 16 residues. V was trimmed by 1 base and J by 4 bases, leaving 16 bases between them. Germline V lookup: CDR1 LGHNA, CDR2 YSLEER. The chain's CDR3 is CASSQANIQGTTEAFF. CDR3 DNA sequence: TGCGCCAGCAGCCAAGCTAACATACAGGGAACCACTGAAGCTTTCTTT.

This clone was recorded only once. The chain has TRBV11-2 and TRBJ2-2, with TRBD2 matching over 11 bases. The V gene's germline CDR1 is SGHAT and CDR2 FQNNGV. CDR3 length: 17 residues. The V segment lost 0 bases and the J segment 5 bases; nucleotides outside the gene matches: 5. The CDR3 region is CASSLELAGDWTGELFF. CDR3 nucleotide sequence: TGTGCCAGCAGCTTAGAACTAGCGGGAGATTGGACCGGGGAGCTGTTTTTT.

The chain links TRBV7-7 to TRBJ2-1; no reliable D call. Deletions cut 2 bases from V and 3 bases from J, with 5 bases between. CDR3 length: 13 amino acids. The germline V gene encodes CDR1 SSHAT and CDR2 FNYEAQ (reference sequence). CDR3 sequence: CASSLCGYNEQFF. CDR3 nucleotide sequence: TGTGCCAGCAGCTTATGCGGCTACAATGAGCAGTTCTTC.